The next 23 T cell receptor beta chains were all read from a single sample in a study of T cell repertoires in cytomegalovirus infection. Via MiXCR, TCRdb re-called the reads, giving one row per CDR3 protein. Found here are roughly 190,000 distinct CDR3 sequences, approximately 9.7% of them singletons; the top ten hold around 4.4%. Sequencing used PBMCs. Source of these receptors: a human donor in good health (CMV status not recorded). Some clones in this sample may be carry-over from other donors' samples.

This clonotype has a count of ten or more. The chain combines TRBV28 with TRBJ1-5; TRBD1 aligns across 9 bases. The V gene end was trimmed by 3 bases and the J gene end by 7 bases; junction bases not matched to a gene: 10. The germline V gene has CDR1 MDHEN and CDR2 SYDVKM. This CDR3 contains 16 residues. The CDR3 sequence is CASSFRDRVRHQPQHF. The DNA for the CDR3 is TGTGCCAGCAGTTTCCGGGACAGGGTGCGACACCAGCCCCAGCATTTT.

In its sample, this clonotype was seen many times. This rearrangement joins TRBV6-1 to TRBJ2-2; D uncertain. Deletions cut 6 bases from V and 3 bases from J, with 11 bases between. Germline CDR1 MNHNS, CDR2 SASEGT. This CDR3 comprises 14 residues. CDR3 DNA sequence: TGTGCCAGCAGCTCGGGCCCGGACACCGGGGAGCTGTTTTTT. As protein: CASSSGPDTGELFF.

This clonotype was seen repeatedly, ten times or more. V usage is TRBV7-2 and J usage is TRBJ1-1; a weak D match, TRBD1 (5 bases). The CDR3 has 13 residues. CDR1 is SGHTA, CDR2 FQGNSA, per germline. Trimming shortened V by 5 bases and J by 3 bases, and 10 bases separated the two germline ends. CDR3 in amino acids: CASSPGRDTEAFF. In DNA form, the CDR3 reads TGTGCCAGCAGCCCCGGCAGGGACACTGAAGCTTTCTTT.

This clonotype turned up a few times. The chain is built from TRBV18 and TRBJ2-1, with D perhaps being TRBD1 or TRBD2 (5 bases each). This CDR3 has 16 amino acids. V lost 0 bases and J lost 6, with 15 bases in between. CDR1 and CDR2 from the germline V gene are KGHSH and LQKENI. The CDR3 is CASSPPGREGANEQFF. In DNA, the CDR3 is TGTGCCAGCTCACCACCGGGTCGGGAAGGGGCCAATGAGCAGTTCTTC. Combining the CDR3 with reference TRBV18 and TRBJ2-1 gives the whole variable domain NAGVMQNPRHLVRRRGQEARLRCSPMKGHSHVYWYRQLPEEGLKFMVYLQKENIIDESGMPKERFSAEFPKEGPSILRIQQVVRGDSAAYFCASSPPGREGANEQFFGPGTRLTVL.

This clonotype has ten or more counts. The CDR3 DNA sequence: TGTGCCAGCAGCTTACAGGGGGGGGATAGGCCCCAGCATTTT. Protein sequence: CASSLQGGDRPQHF. The gene calls are TRBV7-2 and TRBJ1-5; 7 nucleotides line up with TRBD1. The CDR3 loop spans 14 amino acids. Germline CDR1 reads SGHTA; CDR2 reads FQGNSA. V lost 2 bases and J lost 9; bases outside the gene matches: 7.

This clonotype was counted many times. The CDR3 sequence: CASRGRYYNEQFF. The CDR3 region has the DNA TGTGCCAGCCGGGGGCGATACTACAATGAGCAGTTCTTC. The rearrangement joins TRBV7-2 to TRBJ2-1; D assignment may be TRBD1 or TRBD2 (6 bases each). V was clipped by 8 bases and J by 3 bases, with 11 bases between them. CDR3 size: 13 residues. Looked up from germline, CDR1 is SGHTA and CDR2 is FQGNSA.

The sample holds a few counts of this clonotype. The genes are TRBV15 and TRBJ1-1; unclear D gene. CDR3 length equals 15 residues. V shed 0 bases and J shed 1 base, with 9 bases lying between them. The germline CDR1 and CDR2 sequences are LNHNV and YYDKDF (reference sequence). The CDR3 region has the DNA TGTGCCACCAGCAGAGATCCAACCCCGAACACTGAAGCTTTCTTT. Translating gives CATSRDPTPNTEAFF.

Ten or more counts support this clonotype. The chain recombines TRBV29-1 with TRBJ1-1; D remains ambiguous. V lost 6 bases and J lost 0, with 11 bases in between. The CDR3 totals 13 residues. Looked up from germline, CDR1 is SQVTM and CDR2 is ANQGSEA. The CDR3 protein is CSVRGQMNTEAFF. CDR3 bases: TGCAGCGTCCGGGGTCAAATGAACACTGAAGCTTTCTTT. The variable domain in full, with the rest retrieved from reference TRBV29-1 and TRBJ1-1, is SAVISQKPSRDICQRGTSLTIQCQVDSQVTMMFWYRQQPGQSLTLIATANQGSEATYESGFVIDKFPISRPNLTFSTLTVSNMSPEDSSIYLCSVRGQMNTEAFFGQGTRLTVV.

This clonotype turned up a few times. The chain carries TRBV7-9 and TRBJ2-7; 10 nucleotides align to TRBD2. Germline loops: CDR1 SEHNR, CDR2 FQNEAQ (reference sequence). CDR3 length equals 16 residues. The J segment lost 4 bases and the V segment lost 5 bases, leaving 11 bases of the junction unmatched. Here the CDR3 DNA reads TGTGCCAGCAGCAAACAGAGGACTAGCGGTAAATACGAGCAGTACTTC. Its translation is CASSKQRTSGKYEQYF.

This clonotype showed up many times. This rearrangement joins TRBV6-4 to TRBJ2-1; D is ambiguous. The ends were cut back, 5 bases at V and 5 bases at J, with 13 bases in the middle. The CDR3 runs to 14 residues. Germline CDR1 reads MRHNA; CDR2 reads SNTAGT. CDR3: CASSYDLANNEQFF. CDR3 DNA: TGTGCCAGCAGTTACGACCTGGCCAACAATGAGCAGTTCTTC.

As to this clonotype: Mismatch with germline at one junction end may stem from a read error. The J gene is TRBJ2-5, the V gene TRBV11-2; D is possibly TRBD1 (6 bases). Germline CDR1 and CDR2: SGHAT and FQNNGV. There are 14 residues in the CDR3. The CDR3 DNA is TGTGCCAGCAGCTCTGGGACAAGGGGAGAGACCCTGTACTTC. Its protein product is CASSSGTRGETLYF.

This clonotype appeared many times. This chain joins TRBV25-1 and TRBJ2-1, with 11 bases that match TRBD2. Trimming removed 3 bases from V and 4 bases from J; junction bases left unmatched: 2. The germline V gene has CDR1 MGHDK and CDR2 SYGVNS. This CDR3 spans 15 amino acids. The CDR3 here is CASSETSGNYNEQFF. CDR3 nucleotide sequence: TGTGCCAGCAGTGAGACTAGCGGGAATTACAATGAGCAGTTCTTC.

V and J are TRBV28 and TRBJ2-7, with a tentative D call TRBD2 (6 bases). V was clipped by 6 bases and J by 7 bases, with 10 bases between them. The CDR3 has 11 residues. Germline V lookup: CDR1 MDHEN, CDR2 SYDVKM. The CDR3 reads CASSIAGEQYF. The CDR3 DNA is TGTGCCAGCAGCATTGCGGGGGAGCAGTACTTC.

This clonotype was seen at least ten times. The chain carries TRBV6-1 and TRBJ1-1; no definite D call. The CDR3 is made up of 15 amino acids. The V and J ends lost 2 bases and 6 bases respectively, with 16 bases between them. From germline, CDR1 is MNHNS and CDR2 SASEGT. The CDR3 loop is CASSELSYFGAEAFF. CDR3 sequence (DNA): TGTGCCAGCAGTGAATTGAGTTACTTTGGGGCTGAAGCTTTCTTT.

Many counts were recorded for this clonotype. The chain carries TRBV14 and TRBJ2-1; D remains unclear. Germline CDR1 is SGHDN and CDR2 is FVKESK. The V and J ends lost 6 bases and 14 bases respectively, with 14 bases between them. This CDR3 has 11 amino acids. CDR3 DNA: TGTGCCAGCAGTCAATACCGCGGCAAGTTCTTC. This codes for CASSQYRGKFF.

The table lists this clonotype with many counts. V usage is TRBV7-2 and J usage is TRBJ2-5; D ambiguous. The length of the CDR3 is 14 residues. CDR1 SGHTA and CDR2 FQGNSA come from the germline V gene. V dropped 2 bases and J dropped 5 bases, with 12 bases sitting between them. The CDR3 DNA sequence: TGTGCCAGCAGCTTACAGGTTTTGGGGGAGACCCAGTACTTC. Its translation: CASSLQVLGETQYF.

The gene calls are TRBV4-3 and TRBJ1-1; D unresolved. There are 13 residues in the CDR3. Between the trimmed V and J ends, which lost 1 base and 5 bases, there was a span of 8 bases. Germline V gives CDR1 LGHNA, CDR2 YSLEER. For the CDR3, the DNA is TGCGCCAGCAGCCAAGCGGGGTTTACTGAAGCTTTCTTT. Translating gives CASSQAGFTEAFF.

This clonotype has a handful of counts. The CDR3 nucleotides are TGTGCCAGCAGTCCACTCCCGGTTGGGGTCGGTAGGGAGCTGTTTTTT. Translating gives CASSPLPVGVGRELFF. The chain links TRBV6-2 or TRBV6-3 to TRBJ2-2; no clear D. The CDR3 is made up of 16 amino acids. Germline V gene sequence: CDR1 MNHEY, CDR2 SVGEGT. V dropped 5 bases and J dropped 9 bases, with 22 bases sitting between them.

The chain carries TRBV27 and TRBJ1-5, with D unclear. Per the germline V gene, CDR1 is MNHEY and CDR2 is SMNVEV (reference sequence). V gave up 2 bases and J gave up 2 bases, with 7 bases separating them. The CDR3 runs to 14 residues. The CDR3 bases are TGTGCCAGCAGTTTACTCCAAGGCAATCAGCCCCAGCATTTT. Amino acid sequence: CASSLLQGNQPQHF.

The chain joins TRBV6-1 to TRBJ1-5, with TRBD1 identical over 7 bases. The CDR3 loop spans 16 amino acids. J lost 1 base, V lost 6 bases, and 9 bases had no gene match. Germline assignment: CDR1 MNHNS and CDR2 SASEGT. The CDR3 coding sequence is TGTGCCAGCAGACAGGGGAGGGGAATAAGCAATCAGCCCCAGCATTTT. Translation: CASRQGRGISNQPQHF.

This clonotype has at least ten counts. J is TRBJ2-3 and V is TRBV7-2; 10 bases are a match to TRBD2. This CDR3 spans 16 amino acids. Germline-derived CDR1 and CDR2 are SGHTA and FQGNSA. V shed 5 bases, J shed 2 bases, and the junction held 7 bases outside the gene matches. Here the CDR3 reads CASSKRLAGNTDTQYF. Written as DNA, the CDR3 is TGTGCCAGCAGCAAGCGACTAGCGGGCAACACAGATACGCAGTATTTT.

The chain carries TRBV30 and TRBJ2-1, with D perhaps matching TRBD2 (6 bases). Trimming cost V 0 bases and J 7 bases, with 16 bases left between them. Germline V lookup: CDR1 GTSNPN, CDR2 SVGIG (reference sequence). The CDR3 totals 15 residues. The DNA for the CDR3 is TGTGCCTGGAGTGTACGGGGCGGGATAGCGAATGAGCAGTTCTTC. Amino acids: CAWSVRGGIANEQFF.

A few counts support this clonotype. The chain carries TRBV2 and TRBJ2-2, with TRBD2 matching 9 bases. Germline V gene lookup returns CDR1 SNHLY and CDR2 FYNNEI. V trimming: 7 bases; J trimming: 4 bases; junction bases outside the gene matches: 13. There are 17 residues in the CDR3. The CDR3 sequence: CASNVWLAGSGTGELFF. CDR3 in DNA: TGTGCCAGCAACGTTTGGCTAGCGGGATCGGGCACCGGGGAGCTGTTTTTT.